This section outlines one T cell receptor beta chain sequence together with its context. This entry is derived from a study of T cell responses to AZD1222 COVID-19 vaccine. V dropped 0 bases and J dropped 2; count of bases not matched to a gene: 9. The CDR3 has 18 amino acids. CDR1 and CDR2 (germline): SGHTA, FQGNSA. Generated by immunoSEQ multiplex PCR, the TCRdb table keeps only in-frame clones and is missing some. The profile shows some 100,000 clones, about nine tenths of them singletons. The sample in question was peripheral blood, obtained on day 0 of AZD1222 vaccination. The sequence derives from an adult in good health. The rearrangement links TRBV7-2 to TRBJ2-1; TRBD2 matches at 8 bases. The CDR3 bases are TGTGCCAGCAGCTTAGCGAGCTCGGGGGGGTTCGCCTACAATGAGCAGTTCTTC. It yields the protein CASSLASSGGFAYNEQFF.